The rows below give T cell receptor beta chains drawn from one sample of a study of CD8+ T cells in alopecia areata. TCRdb's table, derived via immunoSEQ multiplex PCR, lists solely in-frame clones and lacks some. The table records 80,000 to 100,000 clones, nearly 45% of them present only once. Source material: CD4+ T cells sorted from blood. These receptors all stem from a human donor with alopecia areata. CDR3s include the opening cysteine and the closing phenylalanine or tryptophan. D genes are given only for firm matches. Not all rows give a size; the values are once, few, many and, for expanded clones, a class.

size: -; V: TRBV5-1; D: -; J: TRBJ2-5; DNA: TGCGCCAGCAGCTTCGGACAGAACAAAGAGACCCAGTACTTC; CDR3: CASSFGQNKETQYF
size: -; V: TRBV28; D: -; J: TRBJ2-7; DNA: TGTGCCAGCAGACCTCACGGGACGGGTACCTACGAGCAGTACTTC; CDR3: CASRPHGTGTYEQYF
size: few; V: TRBV14; D: TRBD1; J: TRBJ2-3; DNA: TGTGCCAGCAGCCACAACAGGGGGCTGGATACGCAGTATTTT; CDR3: CASSHNRGLDTQYF
size: few; V: TRBV7-6; D: TRBD1; J: TRBJ1-6; DNA: TGTGCCAGCAGCTCGGGACAGTTGTCTAATTCACCCCTCCACTTT; CDR3: CASSSGQLSNSPLHF
size: -; V: TRBV4-1; D: -; J: TRBJ1-2; DNA: TGCGCCAGCAGCCAAGCGGCGGGAAGCAACAATCCCGGAAGGAATGGCTACACCTTC; CDR3: CASSQAAGSNNPGRNGYTF
size: -; V: TRBV29-1; D: TRBD2; J: TRBJ2-3; DNA: TGCAGCGTCGACGGACTAGCGGGGGCCGGGGGAGATACGCAGTATTTT; CDR3: CSVDGLAGAGGDTQYF
size: -; V: TRBV19; D: -; J: TRBJ2-2; DNA: TGTGCCAGTAGTCAAGGGCTCAGGGCCACCGGGGAGCTGTTTTTT; CDR3: CASSQGLRATGELFF
size: -; V: TRBV28; D: -; J: TRBJ2-2; DNA: TGTGCCAGCCGGGCCCCCGCCGGGGAGCTGTTTTTT; CDR3: CASRAPAGELFF
size: -; V: TRBV4-2; D: -; J: TRBJ2-3; DNA: TGTGCCAGCAGCCAATCCAACGGAGGGACAGATACGCAGTATTTT; CDR3: CASSQSNGGTDTQYF
size: -; V: TRBV5-1; D: -; J: TRBJ2-7; DNA: TGCGCCAGCAGCAGGGACACCGGTGGCGAGCAGTACTTC; CDR3: CASSRDTGGEQYF
size: -; V: TRBV27; D: TRBD2; J: TRBJ2-1; DNA: TGTGCCAGCATGCGAAGCGGGAGGGTCGAAGTGAATGAGCAGTTCTTC; CDR3: CASMRSGRVEVNEQFF
size: few; V: TRBV14; D: TRBD1; J: TRBJ2-6; DNA: TGTGCCAGCAGCCAGTTTAGGGGGCCTACTGGGGCCAACGTCCTGACTTTC; CDR3: CASSQFRGPTGANVLTF
size: few; V: TRBV30; D: -; J: TRBJ1-5; DNA: TGTGCCTGGAGTCTCGGGCGGGAACAGCCCCAGCATTTT; CDR3: CAWSLGREQPQHF
size: -; V: TRBV5-1; D: -; J: TRBJ2-4; DNA: TGCGCCAGCAGCTTGGCTGACAGGAACATTCAGTACTTC; CDR3: CASSLADRNIQYF
size: -; V: TRBV29-1; D: -; J: TRBJ1-2; DNA: TGCAGCGTTGGGGCCGCGGGTATGAGTTCGGGCTACACCTTC; CDR3: CSVGAAGMSSGYTF
size: few; V: TRBV28; D: -; J: TRBJ1-1; DNA: TGTTCTATCGGGCGGGGGGAGACTGAAGCTTTCTTT; CDR3: CSIGRGETEAFF
size: -; V: TRBV12-5; D: -; J: TRBJ2-7; DNA: TGTGCTAGTGGTCCTTACCTAGGGGGGGAGCAGTACTTC; CDR3: CASGPYLGGEQYF
size: few; V: TRBV29-1; D: -; J: TRBJ1-2; DNA: TGCAGCGTTGGAGGGGGGGCCTCCTCTGGCTACACCTTC; CDR3: CSVGGGASSGYTF
size: -; V: TRBV11-2; D: -; J: TRBJ2-7; DNA: TGTGCCAGCAGTCGCGACAGGGAGGCGTCCGAGCAGTACTTC; CDR3: CASSRDREASEQYF
size: -; V: TRBV30; D: TRBD1; J: TRBJ1-1; DNA: TGTGCCTGCCAACGAAGGGGGCTGTACACTGAAGCTTTCTTT; CDR3: CACQRRGLYTEAFF
size: few; V: TRBV21-1; D: -; J: TRBJ2-6; DNA: TGTGCCAGCAGCAAAGTAGGGGCCAACGTCCTGACTTTC; CDR3: CASSKVGANVLTF
size: few; V: TRBV29-1; D: -; J: TRBJ2-7; DNA: TGCAGCGTTGGGGGCGGCTCCTACGAGCAGTACTTC; CDR3: CSVGGGSYEQYF
size: few; V: TRBV15; D: TRBD1; J: TRBJ2-5; DNA: TGTGCCACCAGCAGAGAGGTGGGCAGGGGGGAGACCCAGTACTTC; CDR3: CATSREVGRGETQYF
size: -; V: TRBV30; D: -; J: TRBJ2-1; DNA: TGTGCCTGGAGTGTGGGTGAGCAGTTCTTC; CDR3: CAWSVGEQFF
size: -; V: TRBV30; D: TRBD2; J: TRBJ2-7; DNA: TGTGCCTGGATAGGCCGACTAGCGGGAAGGGGCGAGCAGTACTTC; CDR3: CAWIGRLAGRGEQYF
size: -; V: TRBV23-1; D: TRBD1; J: TRBJ2-1; DNA: TGCGCCAGCAGTCACCCGGGACAGGGGGCAAATGAGCAGTTCTTC; CDR3: CASSHPGQGANEQFF
size: few; V: TRBV29-1; D: TRBD1; J: TRBJ2-5; DNA: TGCAGCGTTGTCACAGGGGGCGAGAAGACCCAGTACTTC; CDR3: CSVVTGGEKTQYF
size: -; V: TRBV29-1; D: TRBD2; J: TRBJ2-2; DNA: TGCAGCGTGGGAGCGGGAACGACGGCCGGGGAGCTGTTTTTT; CDR3: CSVGAGTTAGELFF
size: few; V: TRBV6-6; D: -; J: TRBJ2-7; DNA: TGTGCCAGCAGTGGAGGGCCCTACGAGCAGTACTTC; CDR3: CASSGGPYEQYF
size: few; V: TRBV29-1; D: -; J: TRBJ2-1; DNA: TGCAGCGTTGGTACTAGTAGGGTGAATGAGCAGTTCTTC; CDR3: CSVGTSRVNEQFF
size: -; V: TRBV29-1; D: -; J: TRBJ1-2; DNA: TGCAGCGTTGGACCAACGGAGACGGATGGCTACACCTTC; CDR3: CSVGPTETDGYTF
size: -; V: TRBV29-1; D: TRBD1; J: TRBJ2-7; DNA: TGCAGCACTAGGACAGGGGCGGGCTACGAGCAGTACTTC; CDR3: CSTRTGAGYEQYF
size: -; V: TRBV29-1; D: TRBD1; J: TRBJ2-7; DNA: TGCAGCGGAAAGGGACAGGGGGGCTACGAGCAGTACTTC; CDR3: CSGKGQGGYEQYF
size: few; V: TRBV30; D: -; J: TRBJ1-2; DNA: TGTGCCTGGAGCGGAGGGGCCGATGGCTACACCTTC; CDR3: CAWSGGADGYTF
size: -; V: TRBV5-1; D: -; J: TRBJ2-1; DNA: TGCGCCAGCAGCTTGGTGGGGGAGGCCTACAATGAGCAGTTCTTC; CDR3: CASSLVGEAYNEQFF
size: -; V: TRBV20-1; D: -; J: TRBJ1-2; DNA: TGCAGTGCAGAGGTGAATCCAGGCTACACCTTC; CDR3: CSAEVNPGYTF
size: few; V: TRBV29-1; D: TRBD2; J: TRBJ2-1; DNA: TGCAGCGTTCGGGGACTAGCGGGAGCGGTAGGCAATGAGCAGTTCTTC; CDR3: CSVRGLAGAVGNEQFF
size: -; V: TRBV28; D: -; J: TRBJ1-1; DNA: TGTGCCAGCAGTCTGGACACAATGAACACTGAAGCTTTCTTT; CDR3: CASSLDTMNTEAFF
size: -; V: TRBV4-1; D: TRBD2; J: TRBJ2-1; DNA: TGCGCCAGCAGCCTCCTAGGACTAGCTGAGCACAATGAGCAGTTCTTC; CDR3: CASSLLGLAEHNEQFF
size: few; V: TRBV29-1; D: -; J: TRBJ2-7; DNA: TGCAGCGCTGGGGGAGCGGGCGAGCAGTACTTC; CDR3: CSAGGAGEQYF